One and the same sample provided the 15 T cell receptor beta chains below, sequenced in a study of Ad26.COV2.S vaccination and SARS-CoV-2 variants. Sequencing was performed with immunoSEQ multiplex PCR; in TCRdb, only in-frame clones are kept and a portion is missing. The profile covers 350,000 to 600,000 clones, with 80% to 90% appearing a single time and about 1.5% taken by the ten largest. Treatment meaning: roughly 18 received Ad26.COV2.S at low or high dose, single or two shots; several received placebo; per-sample allocation not given. Following the first vaccine or placebo injection, samples were taken on day 63. Sequences were derived from peripheral blood, sampled in a trial of Ad26.COV2.S vaccine versus placebo. Receptors originate from a person between 18 and 65 years old who received the Ad26.COV2.S COVID-19 vaccine or a placebo.

This clone was observed a few times. This chain connects TRBV18 to TRBJ1-5; possible D gene TRBD1, 5 bases. The germline gives CDR1 KGHSH, CDR2 LQKENI. The CDR3 length is 15 residues. Trimming removed 6 bases at V and 2 bases at J, with 14 bases between. CDR3 loop: CASSPSGRRNQPQHF. DNA for the CDR3: TGTGCCAGCTCGCCCTCGGGACGGCGCAATCAGCCCCAGCATTTT.

The rearrangement joins TRBV6-5 to TRBJ1-2; D may be TRBD1 (6 bases). V was pared by 3 bases and J by 4 bases, with 15 bases between. This CDR3 contains 15 residues. In germline, CDR1 is MNHEY, CDR2 SVGAGI. The CDR3 nucleotides read TGTGCCAGCAGTTATCGAGGGCAGGGGTTCTATGGCTACACCTTC. Translation gives CASSYRGQGFYGYTF.

This chain joins TRBV5-1 and TRBJ2-1; 9 nucleotides agree with TRBD2. The CDR3 has 12 amino acids. The V gene's germline CDR1 is SGHRS and CDR2 YFSETQ. V lost 4 bases, J lost 15 bases, and 8 bases stayed unmatched. The chain's CDR3 is CASSTIAGVVFF. In DNA form, the CDR3 reads TGCGCCAGCAGCACAATAGCGGGAGTGGTGTTCTTC.

The chain uses TRBV27 and TRBJ2-7; unclear D gene. The V end lost 3 bases, the J end lost 3 bases, and 15 bases lay between the germline ends. Per germline, CDR1 MNHEY and CDR2 SMNVEV (reference sequence). The CDR3 is 15 amino acids. The CDR3 reads CASSFQANNNYEQYF. The CDR3 DNA reads TGTGCCAGCAGTTTCCAGGCTAACAATAACTACGAGCAGTACTTC.

The chain combines TRBV3-1 (or the pseudogene TRBV3-2) with TRBJ2-5; a weak D match, TRBD1 (5 bases). This CDR3 spans 16 amino acids. CDR1 is LGHDT and CDR2 is YNNKEL in the germline V gene (reference sequence). V lost 0 bases and J 5 bases, leaving 16 bases between the germline ends. The chain's CDR3 is CASSQEQGGIFETQYF. The CDR3 DNA follows: TGTGCCAGCAGCCAAGAGCAGGGTGGTATTTTTGAGACCCAGTACTTC.

There are a few counts of this clone. The CDR3 DNA sequence: TGTGCCAGTCACAGGGGCCTGGAAGAGACCCAGTACTTC. Its translation: CASHRGLEETQYF. The chain carries TRBV18 and TRBJ2-5, with TRBD1 matching over 7 bases. Germline-derived CDR1 and CDR2 are KGHSH and LQKENI. CDR3 size: 13 residues. Trimming removed 9 bases from V and 3 bases from J; junction bases left unmatched: 7.

The V gene is TRBV19, the J gene TRBJ2-1; TRBD1 matches at 9 bases. The CDR3 is made up of 17 amino acids. Germline values: CDR1 LNHDA, CDR2 SQIVND (reference sequence). V lost 1 base to trimming and J lost 3 bases; unmatched junction nucleotides: 7. CDR3 coding DNA: TGTGCCAGTAGTATAGTCGTACAGGGGGCCAGCTACAATGAGCAGTTCTTC. Translation gives CASSIVVQGASYNEQFF.

A few counts support this clone. The rearrangement uses TRBV19 and TRBJ1-1; D gene unclear. Germline CDR1 reads LNHDA; CDR2 reads SQIVND (reference sequence). The CDR3 is 14 amino acids. Deletions cut 7 bases from V and 1 base from J, with 13 bases between. The CDR3 region has the DNA TGTGCCAGTAATCCCGGACGGGCGAACACTGAAGCTTTCTTT. Its translation: CASNPGRANTEAFF. The full variable domain, in which reference TRBV19 and TRBJ1-1 provide the parts outside the CDR3, is DGGITQSPKYLFRKEGQNVTLSCEQNLNHDAMYWYRQDPGQGLRLIYYSQIVNDFQKGDIAEGYSVSREKKESFPLTVTSAQKNPTAFYLCASNPGRANTEAFFGQGTRLTVV.

V is TRBV30 and J is TRBJ1-2, with D possibly TRBD1 on 6 matching bases. The CDR3 length is 13 residues. Germline V gives CDR1 GTSNPN, CDR2 SVGIG (reference sequence). V gave up 0 bases and J gave up 6 bases, with 11 bases separating them. The CDR3 region is CAWSVGDTDGYTF. The CDR3 nucleotides read TGTGCCTGGAGTGTGGGGGACACGGATGGCTACACCTTC.

This chain uses TRBV9 with TRBJ2-2; no clear D. Trimming removed 4 bases from V and 8 bases from J, with 9 bases in between. The CDR3 has 12 residues. Germline V gene lookup returns CDR1 SGDLS and CDR2 YYNGEE. This CDR3 is CASSPIRGELFF. Here the CDR3 DNA reads TGTGCCAGCAGCCCCATTAGGGGGGAGCTGTTTTTT.

The chain couples TRBV28 to TRBJ2-1; TRBD2 matches 8 bases. Germline V gene lookup returns CDR1 MDHEN and CDR2 SYDVKM. V lost 2 bases to trimming and J lost 9 bases; unmatched junction nucleotides: 9. The CDR3 extends over 15 amino acids. CDR3 bases: TGTGCCAGCAGTTTAACCAGCGGGAGTAGGGTTGAGCAGTTCTTC. Its translation is CASSLTSGSRVEQFF. Together with reference TRBV28 and TRBJ2-1, the CDR3 gives the full variable domain: DVKVTQSSRYLVKRTGEKVFLECVQDMDHENMFWYRQDPGLGLRLIYFSYDVKMKEKGDIPEGYSVSREKKERFSLILESASTNQTSMYLCASSLTSGSRVEQFFGPGTRLTVL.

The chain couples TRBV18 to TRBJ1-5; TRBD1 aligns across 7 bases. The V and J ends lost 6 bases and 3 bases, in that order; junction bases with no gene match: 5. Germline loops: CDR1 KGHSH, CDR2 LQKENI. This CDR3 has 14 amino acids. CDR3 DNA: TGTGCCAGCTCGGAGACAGGGCTCAATCAGCCCCAGCATTTT. Its protein product is CASSETGLNQPQHF.

The chain employs TRBV4-3 and TRBJ1-2; D might be TRBD1 (5 bases). Trimming left V 0 bases short and J 4 bases short, with 21 bases between. Germline V gives CDR1 LGHNA, CDR2 YSLEER. The CDR3 is 18 residues long. The CDR3 here is CASSQDILGGAAVYGYTF. In nucleotides, the CDR3 is TGCGCCAGCAGCCAAGATATTTTGGGGGGAGCTGCGGTCTATGGCTACACCTTC.

This clone was counted between two and nine times. The rearrangement links TRBV5-4 to TRBJ1-5; D gene uncertain. Germline values: CDR1 SGHNT, CDR2 YYREEE (reference sequence). There are 14 residues in the CDR3. The V end lost 4 bases, the J end lost 0 bases, and 8 bases lay between the germline ends. The CDR3 DNA is TGTGCCAGCAGCAGGCAGAATAGCAATCAGCCCCAGCATTTT. This codes for CASSRQNSNQPQHF. The full variable domain, rest sourced from reference TRBV5-4 and TRBJ1-5, is ETGVTQSPTHLIKTRGQQVTLRCSSQSGHNTVSWYQQALGQGPQFIFQYYREEENGRGNFPPRFSGLQFPNYSSELNVNALELDDSALYLCASSRQNSNQPQHFGDGTRLSIL.

V gene TRBV11-2 combines with J gene TRBJ1-1; TRBD1 is a possible D gene (6 bases). The CDR3 has 17 residues. V lost 6 bases to trimming and J lost 10 bases, with 30 bases between them. CDR1 and CDR2 from the germline V gene are SGHAT and FQNNGV. The DNA for the CDR3 is TGTGCCAGCAGGAAAGGGGGGGCAGGCGGACCGCGGTGGGGAGCTTTCTTT. Its translation is CASRKGGAGGPRWGAFF.